This T cell receptor (beta chain) was retrieved from a study of T cell changes during pregnancy in multiple sclerosis. Here immunoSEQ multiplex PCR was the method, and the copy in TCRdb shows in-frame clones only, minus some. The table has tens of thousands of clones, 85% to 95% seen once. This CDR3 has 15 amino acids. Trimming took 0 bases from V and 5 from J, leaving 12 bases between them. The germline gives CDR1 SEHNR, CDR2 FQNEAQ (reference sequence). The receptor comes from a female donor in good health, enrolled as a control in a pregnancy study. The chain has TRBV7-9 and TRBJ2-3; D gene uncertain. This sample comprised peripheral blood, obtained after pregnancy. The CDR3: CASSLALDFEDTQYF. The CDR3 DNA reads TGTGCCAGCAGCTTAGCGTTAGACTTTGAAGATACGCAGTATTTT.